This T cell receptor (beta chain) was found in a study of human T cells and chemical hapten exposure. The wider study: Across its 20 to 25 weeks, the study gave patients weekly diphenylcyclopropenone doses to the scalp.

Germline-derived CDR1 and CDR2 are SGHTA and FQGNSA. Trimming removed 4 bases from V and 0 bases from J, with 10 bases in between. This CDR3 has 15 residues. Time point of the sample: patch test 1, 2 weeks after DPC sensitization. Indicated treatment: therapeutic diphenylcyclopropenone sensitization with weekly scalp DPC. Blood draws came before every patch-test application. TCRdb fed the RACE reads into MiXCR, producing one record per CDR3 protein. There are some 81,000 distinct CDR3 sequences in the sample; 7.5% to 9% occur only once, and about 1.6% lies in the top ten. This sequence originates from a woman aged 25-40 years with alopecia areata. Some clones in this sample may be carry-over from other donors' samples. The V gene is TRBV7-2, the J gene TRBJ1-5; D might be TRBD1 (5 bases). Source: whole blood, taken in connection with sensitization to the hapten diphenylcyclopropenone (DPC). CDR3 amino acids: CASSYTGNSNQPQHF. The CDR3 DNA is TGTGCCAGCAGCTATACAGGAAATAGCAATCAGCCCCAGCATTTT. The full variable domain, rest sourced from reference TRBV7-2 and TRBJ1-5, is GAGVSQSPSNKVTEKGKDVELRCDPISGHTALYWYRQSLGQGLEFLIYFQGNSAPDKSGLPSDRFSAERTGGSVSTLTIQRTQQEDSAVYLCASSYTGNSNQPQHFGDGTRLSIL.